This T cell receptor beta chain appears in the sequencing data of a study of blood T cell repertoires in COVID-19. The wider study: Both acute and convalescent COVID-19 samples were obtained from the United States, Italy and Spain. PBMCs, B-cell-depleted T cells, or T cells provided the cDNA or gDNA that made up the material.

Original processing notes: Nucleated cell counts were estimated from reference gene primer amplification. Sequenced by immunoSEQ multiplex PCR; TCRdb stores in-frame clones only, minus some. V, J and clone size are those of that table, while D and trimming were read from the DNA. The sample includes more than 85,000 clones, approximately 90% of them seen just once. V lost 7 bases to trimming and J lost 7 bases; unmatched junction nucleotides: 8. Germline V gene sequence: CDR1 MNHEY, CDR2 SVGAGI. The CDR3 length is 14 residues. The clonotype comes from a man aged 60 to 75 with acute or convalescent COVID-19. The sample consisted of peripheral blood. The chain uses TRBV6-5 and TRBJ2-2; 8 bases line up with TRBD2. Written as DNA, the CDR3 is TGTGCCAGCACCGCGGGAGGAATGAGCGGGGAGCTGTTTTTT. Its translation is CASTAGGMSGELFF.